Below are 27 T cell receptor beta chains sequenced from a single sample in a study of T cell repertoires in cytomegalovirus infection. TCRdb re-called the reads with MiXCR, one entry per CDR3 protein. The table shows around 530,000 distinct CDR3 sequences, with around a quarter occurring only once. The sample was PBMCs. The receptors here all came from a human donor in good health (CMV status not recorded). Some clones in this sample may be carry-over from other donors' samples.

This clonotype was seen more than once but under ten times. This chain joins TRBV7-2 and TRBJ1-2; TRBD1 might be the D (6 bases). Germline V gene lookup returns CDR1 SGHTA and CDR2 FQGNSA. The CDR3 spans 13 residues. V lost 2 bases and J lost 9, with 13 bases in between. The CDR3 DNA follows: TGTGCCAGCAGCTTAAAACAGGGTGATAGCTACACCTTC. Translating gives CASSLKQGDSYTF.

This chain connects TRBV15 to TRBJ2-7, with 7 nucleotides matching TRBD2. Per germline, CDR1 LNHNV and CDR2 YYDKDF (reference sequence). V was clipped by 1 base and J by 5 bases; unmatched bases: 8. The CDR3 has 15 residues. In DNA form, the CDR3 reads TGTGCCACCAGCAGAGTCGGCGGGACTAAAAACGAGCAGTACTTC. Protein product: CATSRVGGTKNEQYF.

This clonotype came up a few times. CDR3 in amino acids: CSAAPSGTYNEQFF. The DNA of the CDR3 is TGCAGTGCTGCACCTAGCGGGACCTACAATGAGCAGTTCTTC. This rearrangement joins TRBV20-1 to TRBJ2-1; 9 bases are shared with TRBD2. Germline V gene lookup returns CDR1 DFQATT and CDR2 SNEGSKA (reference sequence). This CDR3 has 14 amino acids. Losses at the gene ends were 5 bases for V and 2 bases for J; bases not matched to a gene: 4.

In regard to this clonotype: It may be a read error: a sequence one base away is much more abundant. The V call is TRBV7-2, the J call TRBJ2-7, with 8 bases matching TRBD2. The ends lost 4 bases at V and 5 bases at J; junction bases unmatched: 10. This CDR3 region has 15 residues. Germline V gene lookup returns CDR1 SGHTA and CDR2 FQGNSA. Written as DNA, the CDR3 is TGTGCCAGCAGCTGGGTGGGAAGCGGGAGCCACGAGCAGTACTTC. Its protein product is CASSWVGSGSHEQYF.

This clonotype was seen many times. This chain links TRBV7-8 with TRBJ2-2, with D possibly TRBD2 on 6 matching bases. This CDR3 comprises 15 residues. V lost 5 bases, J lost 0 bases, and 10 bases lay in between. CDR1 SGHVS and CDR2 FQNEAQ come from the germline V gene. CDR3 protein: CASSISGANTGELFF. CDR3 sequence (DNA): TGTGCCAGCAGCATTAGCGGAGCGAACACCGGGGAGCTGTTTTTT.

The rearrangement joins TRBV6-6 to TRBJ1-5; no firm D call. Germline CDR1 MNHNY, CDR2 SVGAGI (reference sequence). V was shortened by 2 bases and J by 2 bases, with 7 bases between the two germline ends. This CDR3 contains 14 residues. The CDR3 protein is CASSYRVGNQPQHF. The DNA for the CDR3 is TGTGCCAGCAGTTACAGGGTGGGCAATCAGCCCCAGCATTTT.

J is TRBJ1-6 and V is TRBV27; tentatively, D is TRBD1 (6 bases). The V end lost 6 bases, the J end lost 3 bases, and 6 bases lay between the germline ends. This CDR3 has 13 residues. Germline CDR1 and CDR2: MNHEY and SMNVEV (reference sequence). As DNA, the CDR3 is TGTGCCAGCAGCAGGGGCTATAATTCACCCCTCCACTTT. This gives the protein CASSRGYNSPLHF.

The genes are TRBV24-1 and TRBJ1-5; D call uncertain. The CDR3 contains 14 residues. Germline V gives CDR1 KGHDR, CDR2 SFDVKD. Trimming took 7 bases from V and 1 from J, leaving 10 bases between them. The CDR3 DNA sequence: TGTGCCACCAGGGACGGAGCAAGCAATCAGCCCCAGCATTTT. Protein sequence: CATRDGASNQPQHF.

As for this clonotype: The junction departs from germline at one end; a sequencing error may be responsible. The chain recombines TRBV20-1 with TRBJ1-6; possible D gene TRBD1, 6 bases. Germline V CDR1 and CDR2: DFQATT, SNEGSKA (reference sequence). This CDR3 contains 14 residues. The CDR3 nucleotides read TGCAGTGCTAGAGGACAGGCGAATAAATCACCCCTCCACTTT. Amino acid sequence: CSARGQANKSPLHF.

The V and J genes are TRBV11-2 and TRBJ2-5; D is undetermined. The CDR3 is 14 amino acids. CDR1 SGHAT and CDR2 FQNNGV come from the germline V gene. V was clipped by 0 bases and J by 3 bases, with 8 bases between them. The CDR3 DNA reads as TGTGCCAGCAGCTTAGATTGGATGGAAGAGACCCAGTACTTC. Residues: CASSLDWMEETQYF.

This clonotype has ten or more counts. The chain carries TRBV2 and TRBJ2-5; 8 bases line up with TRBD2. The CDR3 totals 15 residues. V was pared by 1 base and J by 3 bases, with 4 bases of the junction left unmatched. From germline, CDR1 is SNHLY and CDR2 FYNNEI. The chain's CDR3 is CASSEGLTSEETQYF. The CDR3 coding sequence is TGTGCCAGCAGTGAAGGTTTGACTAGCGAAGAGACCCAGTACTTC. Filled out from reference TRBV2 and TRBJ2-5, the complete variable domain reads EPEVTQTPSHQVTQMGQEVILRCVPISNHLYFYWYRQILGQKVEFLVSFYNNEISEKSEIFDDQFSVERPDGSNFTLKIRSTKLEDSAMYFCASSEGLTSEETQYFGPGTRLLVL.

The sample holds a few counts of this clonotype. The chain combines TRBV28 with TRBJ2-1; a possible D gene is TRBD2 (7 bases). V dropped 7 bases and J dropped 10 bases, with 11 bases sitting between them. Germline V CDR1 and CDR2: MDHEN, SYDVKM. The CDR3 contains 11 residues. CDR3 protein: CASTEGGEQFF. In DNA form, the CDR3 reads TGTGCCAGCACTGAGGGGGGGGAGCAGTTCTTC.

In its sample, this clonotype was seen a few times. V gene TRBV4-3 combines with J gene TRBJ2-7; a weak D match, TRBD2 (5 bases). The V end lost 2 bases, the J end lost 0 bases, and 14 bases lay between the germline ends. This CDR3 contains 16 residues. Germline V lookup: CDR1 LGHNA, CDR2 YSLEER. CDR3 in DNA: TGCGCCAGCAGCCAATATGTGGGAGACCACTCCTACGAGCAGTACGTC. This sequence encodes CASSQYVGDHSYEQYV.

In its sample, this clonotype was seen a few times. This chain's CDR3 is CASSQARGGIADTQYF. The CDR3, as DNA: TGTGCCAGCAGCCAAGCCCGAGGGGGAATCGCAGATACGCAGTATTTT. V is TRBV4-2 and J is TRBJ2-3; a weak D match, TRBD1 (6 bases). CDR1 and CDR2 (germline): LGHNA, YNFKEQ. This CDR3 has 16 amino acids. The V and J ends lost 1 base and 4 bases respectively, with 15 bases between them.

The sample holds many counts of this clonotype. This chain joins TRBV20-1 and TRBJ2-7, with D possibly matching TRBD1 (6 bases). The CDR3 is made up of 13 amino acids. Germline V gene lookup returns CDR1 DFQATT and CDR2 SNEGSKA (reference sequence). V was pared by 6 bases and J by 4 bases, with 16 bases between. The CDR3 DNA reads as TGCAGTGCCTCAGGGGACGTCGGGTACGAGCAGTACTTC. Its protein is CSASGDVGYEQYF.

This clonotype was counted many times. The V call is TRBV28, the J call TRBJ2-1; 12 bases fit TRBD2. The CDR3 is 17 residues long. CDR1 is MDHEN and CDR2 is SYDVKM in the germline V gene. V dropped 6 bases and J dropped 7; count of bases not matched to a gene: 13. For the CDR3, the DNA is TGTGCCAGCAGCGTCATCAGACTAGCGGGAGAATCGAATGAGCAGTTCTTC. It yields the protein CASSVIRLAGESNEQFF.

The chain carries TRBV28 and TRBJ1-5; D might be TRBD1 (5 bases). The CDR3 loop spans 16 amino acids. Between the trimmed V and J ends, which lost 1 base and 0 bases, there was a span of 10 bases. Germline V gives CDR1 MDHEN, CDR2 SYDVKM. In DNA form, the CDR3 reads TGTGCCAGCAGTTTATCCCAGGGTCGTAGCAATCAGCCCCAGCATTTT. Translating it yields CASSLSQGRSNQPQHF.

The rearrangement uses TRBV6-2 or TRBV6-3 and TRBJ2-2; 14 nucleotides match TRBD2. The CDR3 runs 17 residues. V was clipped by 4 bases and J by 2 bases; unmatched bases: 3. Germline CDR1 reads MNHEY; CDR2 reads SVGEGT. CDR3 region: CASSSGLAGGNTGELFF. The DNA for the CDR3 is TGTGCCAGCAGTTCTGGACTAGCGGGAGGAAACACCGGGGAGCTGTTTTTT.

The rearrangement joins TRBV27 to TRBJ2-2, with D possibly matching TRBD2 (5 bases). V gave up 5 bases and J gave up 3 bases, with 10 bases separating them. Germline lookup yields CDR1 MNHEY and CDR2 SMNVEV (reference sequence). There are 14 residues in the CDR3. This CDR3 is CASSKWTDTGELFF. The CDR3, as DNA: TGTGCCAGCAGTAAATGGACTGACACCGGGGAGCTGTTTTTT.

The chain links TRBV6-1 to TRBJ2-1; no clear D gene. The CDR3 has 14 residues. V lost 5 bases and J lost 1, with 9 bases in between. CDR1 MNHNS and CDR2 SASEGT come from the germline V gene. CDR3 nucleotides: TGTGCCAGCAGTTATCATAGATCCTACAATGAGCAGTTCTTC. Translating it yields CASSYHRSYNEQFF.

This clonotype was counted at least ten times. The V and J genes are TRBV7-6 and TRBJ1-2; D gene ambiguous. V was trimmed by 5 bases and J by 1 base, leaving 8 bases between them. From germline, CDR1 is SGHVS and CDR2 FNYEAQ. The CDR3 spans 13 residues. The CDR3 protein is CASSPQRNYGYTF. CDR3 sequence (DNA): TGTGCCAGCAGCCCACAGCGTAACTATGGCTACACCTTC.

The chain recombines TRBV6-5 with TRBJ2-3; TRBD2 matches at 9 bases. The CDR3 is 17 residues long. Germline V gene sequence: CDR1 MNHEY, CDR2 SVGAGI. V dropped 2 bases and J dropped 3; count of bases not matched to a gene: 9. CDR3 in DNA: TGTGCCAGCAGTTACGGAGGAGCGGGAGGTGGGACAGATACGCAGTATTTT. As protein: CASSYGGAGGGTDTQYF.

This clonotype came up many times. The chain has TRBV7-2 and TRBJ2-1, with D hard to call. This CDR3 contains 14 residues. Per germline, CDR1 SGHTA and CDR2 FQGNSA. V was trimmed by 6 bases and J by 3 bases, leaving 12 bases between them. The CDR3 DNA sequence: TGTGCCAGCAGGCAAAGCTCGGGCTACAATGAGCAGTTCTTC. This sequence encodes CASRQSSGYNEQFF.

This clonotype came up a few times. The rearrangement uses TRBV28 and TRBJ2-7; D call uncertain. Trimming shortened V by 5 bases and J by 13 bases, and 21 bases separated the two germline ends. The CDR3 has 13 residues. The germline V gene encodes CDR1 MDHEN and CDR2 SYDVKM. The CDR3 here is CASSPNREELLYF. The CDR3 nucleotides are TGTGCCAGCAGTCCCAACAGAGAGGAGCTCCTTTACTTC.

The V gene is TRBV19, the J gene TRBJ2-1; a weak D match, TRBD1 (6 bases). V lost 5 bases and J lost 5, with 22 bases in between. The CDR3 is 17 residues long. The V gene's germline CDR1 is LNHDA and CDR2 SQIVND (reference sequence). CDR3 amino acids: CASSFRQVLGWNNEQFF. DNA of the CDR3: TGTGCCAGTAGTTTCAGACAGGTTCTCGGGTGGAACAATGAGCAGTTCTTC. The whole variable domain, remainder taken from reference TRBV19 and TRBJ2-1, is DGGITQSPKYLFRKEGQNVTLSCEQNLNHDAMYWYRQDPGQGLRLIYYSQIVNDFQKGDIAEGYSVSREKKESFPLTVTSAQKNPTAFYLCASSFRQVLGWNNEQFFGPGTRLTVL.

This clonotype was counted once. One end of the junction is discordant with germline, which a read error may explain. The rearrangement links TRBV19 to TRBJ2-2; D is possibly TRBD1 or TRBD2 (5 bases each). Germline values: CDR1 LNHDA, CDR2 SQIVND (reference sequence). This CDR3 contains 15 residues. The CDR3 region has the DNA TGTGCCAGTAGTATAGACGGGACGAACACCGGGGAGCAGTTTTTT. It is translated as CASSIDGTNTGEQFF.

Only a few counts were recorded for this clonotype. The rearrangement joins TRBV7-3 to TRBJ1-2; D gene unclear. Per the germline V gene, CDR1 is SGHTA and CDR2 is FQGTGA. V dropped 2 bases and J dropped 3 bases, with 10 bases sitting between them. CDR3 length: 14 residues. For the CDR3, the DNA is TGTGCCAGCAGCTTACTCCCCGGGGACTATGGCTACACCTTC. Its translation: CASSLLPGDYGYTF.